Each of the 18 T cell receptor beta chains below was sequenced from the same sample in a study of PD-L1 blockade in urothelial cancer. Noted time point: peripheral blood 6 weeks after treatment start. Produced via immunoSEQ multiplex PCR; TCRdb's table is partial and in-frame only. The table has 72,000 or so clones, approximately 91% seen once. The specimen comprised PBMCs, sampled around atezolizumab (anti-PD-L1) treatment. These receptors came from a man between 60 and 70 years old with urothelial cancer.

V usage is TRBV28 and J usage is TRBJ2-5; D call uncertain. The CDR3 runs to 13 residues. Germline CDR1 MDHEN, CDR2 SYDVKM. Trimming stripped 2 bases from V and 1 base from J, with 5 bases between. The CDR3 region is CASSLLFQETQYF. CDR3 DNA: TGTGCCAGCAGTTTACTATTCCAAGAGACCCAGTACTTC.

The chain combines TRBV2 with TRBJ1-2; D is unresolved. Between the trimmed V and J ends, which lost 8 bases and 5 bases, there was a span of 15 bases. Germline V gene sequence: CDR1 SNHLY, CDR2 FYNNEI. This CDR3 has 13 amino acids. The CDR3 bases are TGTGCCAGCCGACTCGAACTTCGATATGGCTACACCTTC. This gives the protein CASRLELRYGYTF. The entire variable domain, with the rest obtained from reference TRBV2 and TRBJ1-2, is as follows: EPEVTQTPSHQVTQMGQEVILRCVPISNHLYFYWYRQILGQKVEFLVSFYNNEISEKSEIFDDQFSVERPDGSNFTLKIRSTKLEDSAMYFCASRLELRYGYTFGSGTRLTVV.

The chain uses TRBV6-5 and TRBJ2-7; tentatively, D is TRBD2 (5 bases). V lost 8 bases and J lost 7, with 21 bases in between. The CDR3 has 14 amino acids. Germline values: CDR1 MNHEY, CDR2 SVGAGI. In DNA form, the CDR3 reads TGTGCCAGCGGCCTCCGGGAAACCGAGGAAGAGCAGTACTTC. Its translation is CASGLRETEEEQYF.

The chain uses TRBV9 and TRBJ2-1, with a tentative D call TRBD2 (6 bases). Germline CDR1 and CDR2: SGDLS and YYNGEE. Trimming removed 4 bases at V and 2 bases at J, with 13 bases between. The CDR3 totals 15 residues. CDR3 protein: CASSREDFPYNEQFF. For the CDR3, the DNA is TGTGCCAGCAGCAGGGAGGACTTCCCCTACAATGAGCAGTTCTTC.

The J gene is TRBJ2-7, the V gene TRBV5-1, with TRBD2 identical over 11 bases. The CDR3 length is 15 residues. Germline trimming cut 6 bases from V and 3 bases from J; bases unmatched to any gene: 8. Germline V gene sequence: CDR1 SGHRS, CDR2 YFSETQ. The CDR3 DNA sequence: TGCGCCAGCATACACCCGACTAGCGGGAACTACGAGCAGTACTTC. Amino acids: CASIHPTSGNYEQYF.

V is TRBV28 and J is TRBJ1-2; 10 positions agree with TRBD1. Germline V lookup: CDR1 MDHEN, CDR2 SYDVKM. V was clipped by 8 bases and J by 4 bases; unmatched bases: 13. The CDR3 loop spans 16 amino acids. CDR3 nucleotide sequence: TGTGCCAGCCTTATTCGGACAGGGGGTATGATCTATGGCTACACCTTC. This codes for CASLIRTGGMIYGYTF.

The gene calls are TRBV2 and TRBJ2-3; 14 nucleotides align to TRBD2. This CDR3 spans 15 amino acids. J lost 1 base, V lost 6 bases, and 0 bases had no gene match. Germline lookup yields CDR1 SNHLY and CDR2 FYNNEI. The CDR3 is CASRGLAGGTDTQYF. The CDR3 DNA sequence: TGTGCCAGCAGGGGACTAGCGGGGGGCACAGATACGCAGTATTTT.

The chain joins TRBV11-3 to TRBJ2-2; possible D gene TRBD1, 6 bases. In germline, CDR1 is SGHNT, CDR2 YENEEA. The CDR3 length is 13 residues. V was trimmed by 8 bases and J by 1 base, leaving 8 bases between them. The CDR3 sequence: CASQGQNTGELFF. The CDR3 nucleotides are TGTGCCAGCCAGGGACAGAACACCGGGGAGCTGTTTTTT. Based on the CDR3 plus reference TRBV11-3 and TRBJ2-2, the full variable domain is EAGVVQSPRYKIIEKKQPVAFWCNPISGHNTLYWYLQNLGQGPELLIRYENEEAVDDSQLPKDRFSAERLKGVDSTLKIQPAELGDSAVYLCASQGQNTGELFFGEGSRLTVL.

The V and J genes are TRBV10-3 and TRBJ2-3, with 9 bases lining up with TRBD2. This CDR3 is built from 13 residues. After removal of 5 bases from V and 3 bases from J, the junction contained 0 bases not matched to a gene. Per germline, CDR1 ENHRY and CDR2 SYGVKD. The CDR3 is CAISSGRTDTQYF. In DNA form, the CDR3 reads TGTGCCATCAGTAGCGGGAGGACAGATACGCAGTATTTT.

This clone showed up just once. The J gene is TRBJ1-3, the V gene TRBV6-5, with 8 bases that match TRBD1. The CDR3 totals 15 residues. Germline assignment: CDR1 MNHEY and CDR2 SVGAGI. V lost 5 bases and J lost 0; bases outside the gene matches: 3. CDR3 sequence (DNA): TGTGCCAGCAGTCCGACAGGGGCCTCTGGAAACACCATATATTTT. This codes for CASSPTGASGNTIYF.

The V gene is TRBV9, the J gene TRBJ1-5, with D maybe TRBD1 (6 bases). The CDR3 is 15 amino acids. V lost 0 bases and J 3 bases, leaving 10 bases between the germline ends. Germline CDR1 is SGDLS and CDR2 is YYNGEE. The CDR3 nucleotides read TGTGCCAGCAGCGTAGGGGACAACTACAATCAGCCCCAGCATTTT. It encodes CASSVGDNYNQPQHF.

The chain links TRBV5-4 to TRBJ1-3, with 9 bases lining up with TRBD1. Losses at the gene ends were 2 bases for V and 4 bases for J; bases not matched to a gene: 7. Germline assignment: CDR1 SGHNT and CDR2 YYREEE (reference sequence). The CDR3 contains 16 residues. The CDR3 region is CASSLAGTGLGNTIYF. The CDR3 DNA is TGTGCCAGCAGCTTAGCCGGGACAGGGTTAGGAAACACCATATATTTT.

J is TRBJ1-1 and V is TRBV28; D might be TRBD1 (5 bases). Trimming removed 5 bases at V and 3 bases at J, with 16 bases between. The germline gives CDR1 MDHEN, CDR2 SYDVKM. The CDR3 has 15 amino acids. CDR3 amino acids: CASSGARSSYTEAFF. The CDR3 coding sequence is TGTGCCAGCAGTGGGGCGCGGTCATCGTACACTGAAGCTTTCTTT.

The CDR3 DNA follows: TGTGCCAGCTCACCACGACTAGAACAGTTCTTC. This translates into CASSPRLEQFF. This chain links TRBV18 with TRBJ2-1; D possibly corresponds to TRBD2 (6 bases). The CDR3 covers 11 residues. V was cut by 1 base and J by 13 bases, with 8 bases left in between. Germline CDR1 reads KGHSH; CDR2 reads LQKENI.

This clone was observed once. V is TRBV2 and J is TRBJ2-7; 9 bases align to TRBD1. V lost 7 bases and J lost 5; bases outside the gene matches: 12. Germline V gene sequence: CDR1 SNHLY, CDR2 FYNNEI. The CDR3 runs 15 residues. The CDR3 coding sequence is TGTGCCAGCAAAATACCGGGACAGGGTTTCCACGAGCAGTACTTC. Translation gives CASKIPGQGFHEQYF. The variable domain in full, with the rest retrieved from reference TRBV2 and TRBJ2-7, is EPEVTQTPSHQVTQMGQEVILRCVPISNHLYFYWYRQILGQKVEFLVSFYNNEISEKSEIFDDQFSVERPDGSNFTLKIRSTKLEDSAMYFCASKIPGQGFHEQYFGPGTRLTVT.

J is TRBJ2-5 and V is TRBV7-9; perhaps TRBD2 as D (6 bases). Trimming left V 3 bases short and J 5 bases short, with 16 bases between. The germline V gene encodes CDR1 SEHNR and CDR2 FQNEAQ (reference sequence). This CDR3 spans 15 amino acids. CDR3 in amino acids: CASSFAMGGMETQYF. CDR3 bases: TGTGCCAGCAGCTTCGCCATGGGGGGAATGGAGACCCAGTACTTC.

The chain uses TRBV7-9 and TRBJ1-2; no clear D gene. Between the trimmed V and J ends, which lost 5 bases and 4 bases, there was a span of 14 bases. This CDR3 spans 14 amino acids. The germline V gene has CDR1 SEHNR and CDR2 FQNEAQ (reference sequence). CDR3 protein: CASSPRGSAYGYTF. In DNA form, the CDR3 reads TGTGCCAGCAGCCCCCGAGGCAGCGCCTATGGCTACACCTTC.

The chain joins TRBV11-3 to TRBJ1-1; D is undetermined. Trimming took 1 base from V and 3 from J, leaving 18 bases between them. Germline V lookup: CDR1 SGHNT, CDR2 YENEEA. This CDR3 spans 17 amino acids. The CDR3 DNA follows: TGTGCCAGCAGCTTAGCGACGTGGGCTCGGGAATACACTGAAGCTTTCTTT. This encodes CASSLATWAREYTEAFF.